This T cell receptor (beta chain) is from a study of blood T cell repertoires in COVID-19. Repertoires were generated with immunoSEQ multiplex PCR, while TCRdb's copy carries only in-frame clones and drops some. Among about 88,000 clones listed, roughly 90% were seen once. This CDR3 contains 11 residues. The germline V and J ends were trimmed by 3 bases and 7 bases, with 4 bases remaining between them. Germline assignment: CDR1 MNHEY and CDR2 SMNVEV (reference sequence). The chain uses TRBV27 and TRBJ2-1; D not certain. The specimen sequenced was peripheral blood. The sequence came from a man in his 60s with acute or convalescent COVID-19. CDR3 in DNA: TGTGCCAGCAGTTTGCGAAATGAGCAGTTCTTC. This gives the protein CASSLRNEQFF.